This T cell receptor beta chain is drawn from a study of blood T cell repertoires in COVID-19. The table came from immunoSEQ multiplex PCR; TCRdb's copy has only in-frame clones and leaves some out. The repertoire has 60,000 to 95,000 clones, over 65% of them found once; the top ten carry 2.5% to 3%. Germline V gene sequence: CDR1 SQVTM, CDR2 ANQGSEA. V was clipped by 4 bases and J by 6 bases, with 13 bases between them. The CDR3 totals 13 residues. V gene TRBV29-1 combines with J gene TRBJ1-3, with unresolved D. The clonotype originates from a human donor with acute or convalescent COVID-19. The donor label of this sample is uncertain. The sequenced sample consisted of peripheral blood. For the CDR3, the DNA is TGCAGCGTTGTACCGAACAGCCAAAACACCATATATTTT. Translated: CSVVPNSQNTIYF.